This TCR beta chain appears in the sequencing data of a study of T cells in Graves' hyperthyroidism and ophthalmopathy. Broader study findings: Model output signaled ophthalmopathy a median approximately six months ahead of onset. From stable hyperthyroidism, ophthalmopathy was set apart by a 13 V-J model.

In regard to this clonotype: Its target is not known.

RNA transcripts provided the source from which TCR beta CDR3 regions were amplified. An initial round of RT-PCR targeting the TCR CDR3 relied on the HTBI primer set. From the multiplex PCR reads, TCRdb called clonotypes with MiXCR, one entry per CDR3 protein. The sample has 300,000 to 400,000 distinct CDR3 sequences, around a sixth seen once. Patients were aged 18 to 65, had disease duration under 2 months, and had newly diagnosed hyperthyroidism. Trimming removed 0 bases at V and 3 bases at J, with 12 bases between. Germline CDR1 reads MNHEY; CDR2 reads SVGAGI. The CDR3 runs to 16 residues. This sequence joins TRBV6-5 and TRBJ1-5; weak D call: TRBD1 (5 bases). Sequenced: blood. The sequence derives from a woman aged 45-60 years with Graves' hyperthyroidism. CDR3 amino acids: CASSYSRPTVNQPQHF. The CDR3 DNA is TGTGCCAGCAGTTACTCGAGGCCGACAGTCAATCAGCCCCAGCATTTT.